This T cell receptor beta chain appears in the sequencing data of a study of blood T cell repertoires in COVID-19. Study background: Both acute and convalescent COVID-19 samples were obtained from the United States, Italy and Spain. T cells, B-cell-depleted T cells, or PBMCs supplied cDNA or gDNA.

As originally analysed: By means of reference gene primer amplification, nucleated cell counts were estimated. Clones were read by immunoSEQ multiplex PCR, and TCRdb kept only the in-frame ones, dropping some. V, J and clone size are taken as reported in that table, and D and trimming were inferred from the DNA itself. The data hold hundreds of thousands of clones, with approximately 90% observed a single time. V shed 4 bases and J shed 5 bases, with 11 bases lying between them. Germline CDR1 and CDR2: MNHEY and SMNVEV (reference sequence). This CDR3 region has 13 residues. About this clone itself: Other DNA sequences in this specimen translate into the identical CDR3.

This TCR derives from a middle-aged man with acute or convalescent COVID-19. This sequence joins TRBV27 and TRBJ2-5, with no clear D. The sequencing input was peripheral blood. CDR3 protein: CASSSAGRETQYF. CDR3 DNA: TGTGCCAGCAGTTCGGCTGGCAGGGAGACCCAGTACTTC.